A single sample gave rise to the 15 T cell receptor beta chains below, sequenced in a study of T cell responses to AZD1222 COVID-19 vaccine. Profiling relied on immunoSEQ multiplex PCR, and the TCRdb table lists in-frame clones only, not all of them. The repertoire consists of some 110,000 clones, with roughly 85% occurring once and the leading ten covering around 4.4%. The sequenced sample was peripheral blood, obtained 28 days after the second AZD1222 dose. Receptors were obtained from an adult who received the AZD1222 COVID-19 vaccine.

CDR3 nucleotides: TGTGCCAGCAGTTTAGAGAAGAACACTGAAGCTTTCTTT. Its translation: CASSLEKNTEAFF. This chain links TRBV12-3 or TRBV12-4 with TRBJ1-1; D unresolved. Trimming pared 1 base from V and 1 base from J, leaving 4 bases between. The length of the CDR3 is 13 residues.

The CDR3 DNA reads TGTGCCTGGACCTTCAGGGGGGACGTTGGCTACACCTTC. Translated: CAWTFRGDVGYTF. The genes are TRBV30 and TRBJ1-2; 7 bases align to TRBD1. V was pared by 4 bases and J by 7 bases, with 9 bases of the junction left unmatched. Germline V lookup: CDR1 GTSNPN, CDR2 SVGIG (reference sequence). The CDR3 runs 13 residues. The full variable domain, with the rest looked up from reference TRBV30 and TRBJ1-2, is SQTIHQWPATLVQPVGSPLSLECTVEGTSNPNLYWYRQAAGRGLQLLFYSVGIGQISSEVPQNLSASRPQDRQFILSSKKLLLSDSGFYLCAWTFRGDVGYTFGSGTRLTVV.

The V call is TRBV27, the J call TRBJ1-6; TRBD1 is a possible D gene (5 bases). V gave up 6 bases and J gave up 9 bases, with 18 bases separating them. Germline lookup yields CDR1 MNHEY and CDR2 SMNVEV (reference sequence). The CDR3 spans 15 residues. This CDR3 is CASSQLEGWGSPLHF. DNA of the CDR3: TGTGCCAGCAGCCAATTGGAGGGGTGGGGTTCACCCCTCCACTTT.

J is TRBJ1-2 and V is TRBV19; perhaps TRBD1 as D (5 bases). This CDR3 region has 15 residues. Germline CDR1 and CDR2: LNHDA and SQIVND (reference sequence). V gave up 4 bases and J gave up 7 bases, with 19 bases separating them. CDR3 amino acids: CASSTDRPGLLGYTF. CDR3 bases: TGTGCCAGTAGTACCGACCGACCAGGGTTGCTTGGCTACACCTTC.

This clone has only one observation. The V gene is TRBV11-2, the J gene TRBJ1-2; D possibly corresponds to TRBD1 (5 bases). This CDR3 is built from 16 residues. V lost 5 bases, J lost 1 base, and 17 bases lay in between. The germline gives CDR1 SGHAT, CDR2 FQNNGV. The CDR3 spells CASSPVSTRGNYGYTF. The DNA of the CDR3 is TGTGCCAGCAGCCCCGTGTCGACGAGGGGTAACTATGGCTACACCTTC.

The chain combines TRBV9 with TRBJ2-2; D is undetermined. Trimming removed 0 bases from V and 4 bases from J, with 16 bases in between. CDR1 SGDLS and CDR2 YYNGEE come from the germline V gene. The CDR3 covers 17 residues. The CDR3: CASSVAPVRIGTGELFF. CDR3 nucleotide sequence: TGTGCCAGCAGCGTAGCCCCGGTGAGGATAGGCACCGGGGAGCTGTTTTTT.

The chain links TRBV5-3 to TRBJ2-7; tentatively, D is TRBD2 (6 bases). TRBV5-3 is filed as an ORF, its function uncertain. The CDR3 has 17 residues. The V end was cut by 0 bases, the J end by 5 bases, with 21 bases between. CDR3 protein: CARSLAYGRWLRNEQYF. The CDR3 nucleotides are TGTGCCAGAAGCTTGGCCTACGGGAGATGGCTTCGGAACGAGCAGTACTTC.

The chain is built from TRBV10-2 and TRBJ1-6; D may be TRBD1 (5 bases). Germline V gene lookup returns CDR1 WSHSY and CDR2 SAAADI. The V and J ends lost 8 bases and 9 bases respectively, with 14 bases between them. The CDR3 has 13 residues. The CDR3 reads CASSDSSFSPLHF. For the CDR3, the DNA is TGCGCCAGCTCTGACAGCTCGTTTTCACCCCTCCACTTT.

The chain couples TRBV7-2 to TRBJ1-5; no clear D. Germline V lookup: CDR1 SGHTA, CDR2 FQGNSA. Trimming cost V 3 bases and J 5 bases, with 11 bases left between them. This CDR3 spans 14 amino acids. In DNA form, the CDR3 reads TGTGCCAGCAGCTTGGGTGGGGATGATCAGCCCCAGCATTTT. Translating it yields CASSLGGDDQPQHF.

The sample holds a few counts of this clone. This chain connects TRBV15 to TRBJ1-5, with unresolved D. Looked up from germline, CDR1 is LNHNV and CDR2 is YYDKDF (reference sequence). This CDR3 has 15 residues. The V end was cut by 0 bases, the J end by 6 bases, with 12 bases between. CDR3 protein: CATSRDAGWGQPQHF. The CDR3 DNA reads TGTGCCACCAGCAGAGATGCGGGCTGGGGTCAGCCCCAGCATTTT.

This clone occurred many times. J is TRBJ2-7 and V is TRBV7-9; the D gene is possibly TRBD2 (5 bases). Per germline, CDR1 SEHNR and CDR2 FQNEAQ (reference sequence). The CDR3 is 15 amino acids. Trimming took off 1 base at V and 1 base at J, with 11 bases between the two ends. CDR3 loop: CASSLDSTTSYEQYF. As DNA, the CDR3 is TGTGCCAGCAGCTTAGATTCGACTACGTCCTACGAGCAGTACTTC.

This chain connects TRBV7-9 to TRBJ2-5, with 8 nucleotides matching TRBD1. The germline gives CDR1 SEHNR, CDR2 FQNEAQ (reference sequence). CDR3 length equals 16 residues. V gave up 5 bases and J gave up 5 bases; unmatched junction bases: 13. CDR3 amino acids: CASSPLGTGLSETQYF. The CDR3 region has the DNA TGTGCCAGCAGCCCCCTGGGGACAGGTTTGTCGGAGACCCAGTACTTC.

In nucleotides, the CDR3 is TGTGCCAGTAGCCCGCGGACTAGCCCTACCTATACGCAGTATTTT. This sequence encodes CASSPRTSPTYTQYF. The chain is built from TRBV19 and TRBJ2-3; 8 bases are a match to TRBD2. The CDR3 extends over 15 amino acids. Germline lookup yields CDR1 LNHDA and CDR2 SQIVND (reference sequence). V was pared by 6 bases and J by 7 bases, with 12 bases of the junction left unmatched.

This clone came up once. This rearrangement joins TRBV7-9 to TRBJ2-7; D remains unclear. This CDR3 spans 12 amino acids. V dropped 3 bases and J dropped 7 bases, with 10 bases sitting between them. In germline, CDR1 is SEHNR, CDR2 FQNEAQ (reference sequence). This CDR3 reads CASSFSAVEQYF. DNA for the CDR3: TGTGCCAGCAGCTTCTCGGCCGTTGAGCAGTACTTC.

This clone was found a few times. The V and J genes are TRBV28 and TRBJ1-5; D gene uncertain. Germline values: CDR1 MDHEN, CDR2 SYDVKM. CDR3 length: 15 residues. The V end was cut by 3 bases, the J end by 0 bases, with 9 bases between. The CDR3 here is CASSFVDYSNQPQHF. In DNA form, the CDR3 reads TGTGCCAGCAGTTTCGTCGACTATAGCAATCAGCCCCAGCATTTT. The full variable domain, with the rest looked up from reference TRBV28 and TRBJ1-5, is DVKVTQSSRYLVKRTGEKVFLECVQDMDHENMFWYRQDPGLGLRLIYFSYDVKMKEKGDIPEGYSVSREKKERFSLILESASTNQTSMYLCASSFVDYSNQPQHFGDGTRLSIL.